A single sample is the source of the 22 T cell receptor beta chains below, sequenced in a study of cytomegalovirus exposure and HLA in healthy donors. The PCR contained 60 Vbeta and 13 Jbeta primers. Repertoires were generated with immunoSEQ multiplex PCR, while TCRdb's copy carries only in-frame clones and drops some. Here the sample spans about 47,000 clones, less than 75% being singletons. Input material: PBMCs. The receptor set was obtained from a man younger than 40 in good health and CMV-seronegative.

The sample holds a few counts of this clone. The chain has TRBV29-1 and TRBJ2-1; TRBD1 matches at 8 bases. The CDR3 has 15 amino acids. J was trimmed by 1 base and V by 3 bases; bases with no gene match: 5. CDR1 is SQVTM and CDR2 is ANQGSEA in the germline V gene. The CDR3 spells CSVEGTGDSYNEQFF. CDR3 bases: TGCAGCGTTGAGGGGACAGGCGATTCCTACAATGAGCAGTTCTTC.

This rearrangement joins TRBV15 to TRBJ2-7; TRBD1 matches at 8 bases. Unmatched junction bases numbered 6, after V lost 3 bases and J lost 2 bases. Germline lookup yields CDR1 LNHNV and CDR2 YYDKDF (reference sequence). The CDR3 runs to 15 residues. The CDR3 nucleotides are TGTGCCACCAGCAGGGACAGGGTGTCAGCCTACGAGCAGTACTTC. As protein: CATSRDRVSAYEQYF.

The chain couples TRBV6-1 to TRBJ2-2, with D perhaps TRBD1 (5 bases). Germline CDR1 reads MNHNS; CDR2 reads SASEGT. The CDR3 totals 15 residues. V was shortened by 7 bases and J by 0 bases, with 12 bases between the two germline ends. CDR3: CASKGLTANTGELFF. CDR3 nucleotides: TGTGCCAGCAAGGGTTTGACAGCGAACACCGGGGAGCTGTTTTTT.

The chain employs TRBV5-6 and TRBJ1-5; TRBD1 might be the D (5 bases). The ends were cut back, 4 bases at V and 3 bases at J, with 11 bases in the middle. This CDR3 is built from 14 residues. Looked up from germline, CDR1 is SGHDT and CDR2 is YYEEEE. The CDR3 is CASSEGLNNQPQHF. The CDR3 DNA is TGTGCCAGCAGCGAGGGACTCAACAATCAGCCCCAGCATTTT.

The genes are TRBV2 and TRBJ2-3; no firm D call. The V end was cut by 7 bases, the J end by 5 bases, with 10 bases between. The germline CDR1 and CDR2 sequences are SNHLY and FYNNEI. The CDR3 runs to 12 residues. The CDR3: CASKSDGDTQYF. The CDR3 DNA is TGTGCCAGCAAGAGCGATGGAGATACGCAGTATTTT.

V and J are TRBV10-2 and TRBJ2-5; 7 bases are shared with TRBD1. Losses at the gene ends were 5 bases for V and 5 bases for J; bases not matched to a gene: 8. This CDR3 has 14 residues. Germline CDR1 and CDR2: WSHSY and SAAADI. CDR3 loop: CASSRQGGYETQYF. For the CDR3, the DNA is TGCGCCAGCAGTCGACAGGGTGGATACGAGACCCAGTACTTC.

The rearrangement joins TRBV5-1 to TRBJ2-2, with D perhaps TRBD2 (6 bases). This CDR3 comprises 16 residues. Germline V gene lookup returns CDR1 SGHRS and CDR2 YFSETQ. V dropped 5 bases and J dropped 5 bases, with 19 bases sitting between them. CDR3 nucleotides: TGCGCCAGCAGGCCGTCCCCCCTTAGCGGTACCGGGGAGCTGTTTTTT. It yields the protein CASRPSPLSGTGELFF.

The rearrangement joins TRBV2 to TRBJ1-1, with 7 bases matching TRBD1. The CDR3 loop spans 13 amino acids. Germline V gene lookup returns CDR1 SNHLY and CDR2 FYNNEI. V shed 7 bases and J 5 bases; nucleotides not matched to a gene: 7. The CDR3 DNA sequence: TGTGCCAGCACACTCAGGGGGAGGACTGAAGCTTTCTTT. This translates into CASTLRGRTEAFF.

This chain joins TRBV19 and TRBJ2-1, with 10 nucleotides matching TRBD1. The CDR3 length is 13 residues. V shed 6 bases, J shed 6 bases, and the junction held 2 bases outside the gene matches. Germline CDR1 LNHDA, CDR2 SQIVND (reference sequence). Here the CDR3 reads CASSGTGVNEQFF. The DNA for the CDR3 is TGTGCCAGTAGCGGGACAGGGGTCAATGAGCAGTTCTTC.

With respect to this clone: Other DNA sequences from this sample encode an identical CDR3 as well. This sequence joins TRBV11-2 and TRBJ2-1, with a weak D call TRBD1 (6 bases). V was clipped by 3 bases and J by 0 bases, with 9 bases between them. The length of the CDR3 is 15 residues. In germline, CDR1 is SGHAT, CDR2 FQNNGV. Here the CDR3 DNA reads TGTGCCAGCAGCTTGACAGGTGGCTCCTACAATGAGCAGTTCTTC. It is translated as CASSLTGGSYNEQFF.

This chain joins TRBV6-1 and TRBJ1-3; D gene ambiguous. The V gene lost 6 bases and the J gene lost 0 bases, with 9 bases spanning the gap. The CDR3 has 14 amino acids. Germline V gives CDR1 MNHNS, CDR2 SASEGT. The CDR3 DNA is TGTGCCAGCAGAGTTCCAGGCTCTGGAAACACCATATATTTT. It translates to CASRVPGSGNTIYF.

This clone has just a few counts. One end of the junction does not line up with germline, which may come from a read error. The V call is TRBV2, the J call TRBJ1-4, with TRBD1 matching 9 bases. The CDR3 is 13 residues long. Germline lookup yields CDR1 SNHLY and CDR2 FYNNEI. The CDR3 nucleotides read TGTGCGAGCAGGGGGACAGGGATAGAAAAACTGTTTTTT. Its translation: CASRGTGIEKLFF.

The CDR3 is CASSEGSSNEQFF. In nucleotides, the CDR3 is TGTGCCAGCAGTGAAGGTAGTAGCAATGAGCAGTTCTTC. The gene calls are TRBV6-1 and TRBJ2-1, with D uncertain. The CDR3 has 13 amino acids. V shed 1 base and J shed 6 bases, with 7 bases lying between them. Germline V gene lookup returns CDR1 MNHNS and CDR2 SASEGT.

V usage is TRBV4-2 and J usage is TRBJ2-7; 7 bases line up with TRBD1. V dropped 0 bases and J dropped 2; count of bases not matched to a gene: 16. Germline V gene sequence: CDR1 LGHNA, CDR2 YNFKEQ. The CDR3 has 19 amino acids. The CDR3 DNA is TGTGCCAGCAGCCAAGAATTACCTGATACAGGGGTCTCGACCTACGAGCAGTACTTC. This codes for CASSQELPDTGVSTYEQYF.

J is TRBJ2-7 and V is TRBV10-2; TRBD2 agrees at 11 bases. Germline assignment: CDR1 WSHSY and CDR2 SAAADI. Trimming took 0 bases from V and 6 from J; bases not matched to a gene: 7. This CDR3 contains 16 residues. CDR3 sequence reads: CASSESLAGGPGEQYF. The CDR3 nucleotides are TGCGCCAGCAGTGAGTCCTTAGCGGGAGGGCCGGGCGAGCAGTACTTC.

This clone was detected only a few times. The rearrangement uses TRBV7-9 and TRBJ2-7; TRBD2 matches at 13 bases. This CDR3 has 16 residues. After removal of 5 bases from V and 3 bases from J, the junction contained 7 bases not matched to a gene. Germline assignment: CDR1 SEHNR and CDR2 FQNEAQ (reference sequence). CDR3 protein: CASSPGTSGIIYEQYF. The DNA of the CDR3 is TGTGCCAGCAGCCCCGGGACTAGCGGGATCATCTACGAGCAGTACTTC.

The CDR3 nucleotides are TGTGCCAGCAGCTCCAACGTCGGGCAGCCCCAGCATTTT. Translated, it gives CASSSNVGQPQHF. The chain recombines TRBV7-6 with TRBJ1-5; D unclear. The V gene's germline CDR1 is SGHVS and CDR2 FNYEAQ. The ends were cut back, 4 bases at V and 7 bases at J, with 11 bases in the middle. CDR3 size: 13 residues. The whole variable domain, filled in from reference TRBV7-6 and TRBJ1-5, reads GAGVSQSPRYKVTKRGQDVALRCDPISGHVSLYWYRQALGQGPEFLTYFNYEAQQDKSGLPNDRFSAERPEGSISTLTIQRTEQRDSAMYRCASSSNVGQPQHFGDGTRLSIL.

This clone was observed a handful of times. This rearrangement joins TRBV6-6 to TRBJ2-7; 7 bases agree with TRBD2. Germline loops: CDR1 MNHNY, CDR2 SVGAGI (reference sequence). Trimming took 5 bases from V and 8 from J; bases not matched to a gene: 6. The CDR3 length is 12 residues. CDR3 DNA sequence: TGTGCCAGCAGTCCGCAAGCGGGACAGCAGTACTTC. Encoded protein: CASSPQAGQQYF.

This clone is a singleton in its sample. The chain links TRBV5-1 to TRBJ2-7; 9 bases fit TRBD1. V gave up 4 bases and J gave up 3 bases; unmatched junction bases: 8. CDR1 and CDR2 from the germline V gene are SGHRS and YFSETQ. There are 15 residues in the CDR3. CDR3 DNA sequence: TGCGCCAGCAGCAGGACCGGGACAGGGATCTACGAGCAGTACTTC. Its translation is CASSRTGTGIYEQYF.

The V call is TRBV5-1, the J call TRBJ1-2, with TRBD1 matching 7 bases. The CDR3 is 15 residues long. Germline-derived CDR1 and CDR2 are SGHRS and YFSETQ. V trimming: 0 bases; J trimming: 2 bases; junction bases outside the gene matches: 4. CDR3 sequence reads: CASSLVGTANYGYTF. The CDR3 DNA sequence: TGCGCCAGCAGCTTGGTAGGGACAGCAAACTATGGCTACACCTTC.

The gene calls are TRBV5-6 and TRBJ2-1; no clear D gene. Per germline, CDR1 SGHDT and CDR2 YYEEEE. Trimming took off 0 bases at V and 13 bases at J, with 8 bases between the two ends. CDR3 size: 11 residues. The CDR3 sequence: CASSLAGSQFF. The DNA for the CDR3 is TGTGCCAGCAGCTTGGCGGGTTCCCAGTTCTTC.

CDR3 DNA: TGTGCCAGCAGCCCCGGCGTAGCGGGGGGGTATGAGCAGTTCTTC. Protein sequence: CASSPGVAGGYEQFF. V gene TRBV13 combines with J gene TRBJ2-1, with 11 bases that match TRBD2. CDR3 length: 15 residues. The germline gives CDR1 PRHDT, CDR2 FYEKMQ (reference sequence). Germline trimming cut 5 bases from V and 8 bases from J; bases unmatched to any gene: 8. Using reference TRBV13 and TRBJ2-1 for the parts outside the CDR3, the full variable domain is AAGVIQSPRHLIKEKRETATLKCYPIPRHDTVYWYQQGPGQDPQFLISFYEKMQSDKGSIPDRFSAQQFSDYHSELNMSSLELGDSALYFCASSPGVAGGYEQFFGPGTRLTVL.